This T cell receptor (beta chain) was captured by sequencing in a study of patients and donors after allogeneic stem cell transplantation. The CDR3 covers 14 residues. The germline V gene has CDR1 SGHTA and CDR2 FQGNSA. V dropped 7 bases and J dropped 4 bases, with 13 bases sitting between them. TCRdb redid the calling of the RT-PCR reads with MiXCR, one entry per CDR3 protein. This sample has 190,000 or so distinct CDR3 sequences, with over 30% found just once. This receptor was obtained from a human donor who was either an allogeneic HSCT recipient or a stem cell or donor lymphocyte infusion donor (not recorded which). It is not recorded whose cells these are; they may come from a transplant donor. V and J are TRBV7-2 and TRBJ2-2; maybe TRBD2 (5 bases). What was sequenced was blood, either unsorted or a sorted T cell fraction (not recorded which). Here the CDR3 reads CASTIWEPTGELFF. The CDR3 bases are TGTGCCAGCACCATATGGGAGCCCACCGGGGAGCTGTTTTTT.